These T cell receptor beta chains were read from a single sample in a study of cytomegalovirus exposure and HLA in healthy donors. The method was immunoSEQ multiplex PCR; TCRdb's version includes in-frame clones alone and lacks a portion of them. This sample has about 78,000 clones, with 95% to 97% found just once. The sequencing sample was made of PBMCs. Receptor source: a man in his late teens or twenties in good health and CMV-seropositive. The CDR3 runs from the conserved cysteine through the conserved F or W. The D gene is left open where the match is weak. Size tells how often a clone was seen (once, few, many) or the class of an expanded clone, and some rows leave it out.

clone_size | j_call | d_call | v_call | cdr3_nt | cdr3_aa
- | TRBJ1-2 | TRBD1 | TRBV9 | TGTGCCAGCAGCGTAGACGGGACAGCCTATGGCTACACCTTC | CASSVDGTAYGYTF
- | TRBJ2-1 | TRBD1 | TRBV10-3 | TGTGCCATCAAGGGACAGGGTAACGACAATGAGCAGTTCTTC | CAIKGQGNDNEQFF
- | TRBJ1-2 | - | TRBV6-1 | TGTGCCAGCAGTGTGGTCCTGCGGGGCTACACCTTC | CASSVVLRGYTF
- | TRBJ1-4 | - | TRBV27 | TGTGCCAGCAGTTTATTTTGGGGGCCATCCCAGGAACTGTTTTTT | CASSLFWGPSQELFF
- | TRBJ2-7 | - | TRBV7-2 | TGTGCCAGCAGCCCACTTAGTCGCTACTCCTACGAGCAGTACTTC | CASSPLSRYSYEQYF
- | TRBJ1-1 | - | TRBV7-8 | TGTGCCAGCAGCTCACATGGAGAGACTGAAGCTTTCTTT | CASSSHGETEAFF
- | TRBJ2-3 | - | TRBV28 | TGTGCCAGCACCCTAGGCCGATTCCGGTCAGATACGCAGTATTTT | CASTLGRFRSDTQYF
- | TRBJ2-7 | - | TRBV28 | TGTGCCAGCAGTTTTTCAGGGGTGGGTTACGAGCAGTACTTC | CASSFSGVGYEQYF
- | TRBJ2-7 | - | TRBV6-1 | TGTGCCAGCAAACCGGGACGGGGAGGGGGGGGCGAGCAGTACTTC | CASKPGRGGGGEQYF
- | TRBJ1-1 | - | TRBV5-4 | TGTGCCAGCAGCTTGGTGGGGGGTCTGACTGAAGCTTTCTTT | CASSLVGGLTEAFF
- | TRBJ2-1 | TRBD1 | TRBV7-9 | TGTGCCAGCAGCCACAGGGGGCGGGGTCCGAATGAGCAGTTCTTC | CASSHRGRGPNEQFF
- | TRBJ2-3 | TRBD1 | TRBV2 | TGTGCCAGCACTACCGGGACAGGGACAGATACGCAGTATTTT | CASTTGTGTDTQYF
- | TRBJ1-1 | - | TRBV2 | TGTGCCAGCAGTGAATTCGGTACAGGGATGACTGAAGCTTTCTTT | CASSEFGTGMTEAFF
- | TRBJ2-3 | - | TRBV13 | TGTGCCAGCAGCTCGAGCACAGATACGCAGTATTTT | CASSSSTDTQYF
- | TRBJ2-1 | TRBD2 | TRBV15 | TGTGCCACCAGCAGAGGGGTGAACAGCGGGAGCTCCTACAATGAGCAGTTCTTC | CATSRGVNSGSSYNEQFF
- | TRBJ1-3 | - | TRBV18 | TGTGCCAGCTCACCGACAGGTGAAGGAAACACCATATATTTT | CASSPTGEGNTIYF
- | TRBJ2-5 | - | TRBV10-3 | TGTGCCATCAGTGACGGCAGGGTGGGGGAGACCCAGTACTTC | CAISDGRVGETQYF
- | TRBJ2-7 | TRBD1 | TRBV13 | TGTGCCAGCAGCTTTTTACAACAGGGGATCTACGAGCAGTACTTC | CASSFLQQGIYEQYF
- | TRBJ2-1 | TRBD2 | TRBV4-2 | TGTGCCAGCAGCCAAGAGTGGACTAGCGGGAGTAATGAGCAGTTCTTC | CASSQEWTSGSNEQFF
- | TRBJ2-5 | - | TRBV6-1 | TGTGCCAGCAGTGAAGCCCTCACGGTGCTGGGTCGGGAACAAGAGACCCAGTACTTC | CASSEALTVLGREQETQYF
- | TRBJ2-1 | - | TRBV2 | TGTGCCAGCAGTGCAACGAGGGGGAGCTCCTACAATGAGCAGTTCTTC | CASSATRGSSYNEQFF
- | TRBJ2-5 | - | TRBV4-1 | TGCGCCAGCAGCCAAGGACAGCAAGAGACCCAGTACTTC | CASSQGQQETQYF
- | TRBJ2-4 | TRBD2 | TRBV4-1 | TGCGCCAGCAGCCAAGGAGGGCAGCGGGGGATAGCCAAAAACATTCAGTACTTC | CASSQGGQRGIAKNIQYF
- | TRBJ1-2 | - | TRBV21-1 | TGTGCCAGCAGCAATCAGGGGAACTGTAACTATGGCTACACCTTC | CASSNQGNCNYGYTF
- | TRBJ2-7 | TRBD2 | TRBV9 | TGTGCCAGCAGCGTACGAGCGGGGGCCGAGCAGTACTTC | CASSVRAGAEQYF
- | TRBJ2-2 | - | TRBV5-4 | TGTGCCAGCAGCTTGGGACTAGCGAACACCGGGGAGCTGTTTTTT | CASSLGLANTGELFF
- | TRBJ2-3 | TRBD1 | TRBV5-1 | TGCGCCAGCAGCCTACGGGACAGGGATACAGATACGCAGTATTTT | CASSLRDRDTDTQYF
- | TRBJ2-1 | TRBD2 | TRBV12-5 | TGTGCTAGTGGTTTGGTAATTCGGAGTAGCGGGAGCAGGCCTGAGCAGTTCTTC | CASGLVIRSSGSRPEQFF
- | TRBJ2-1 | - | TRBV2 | TGTGCCAGCAGTGATGGCGGGGCGTGGAATGAGCAGTTCTTC | CASSDGGAWNEQFF
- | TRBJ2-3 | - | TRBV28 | TGTGCCAGCAGTGTTAGCGGTAGCACAGATACGCAGTATTTT | CASSVSGSTDTQYF
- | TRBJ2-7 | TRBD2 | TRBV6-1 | TGTGCCGGAGAAGGGGCTAGCGGCTACGAGCAGTACTTC | CAGEGASGYEQYF
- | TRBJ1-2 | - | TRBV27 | TGTGCCAGCGCTCCCCTTAACGGTGACTATGGCTACACCTTC | CASAPLNGDYGYTF
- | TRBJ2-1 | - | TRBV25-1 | TGTGCCAGCAGTGAATGGAGCGCTTTAGGTTCAGATGAGCAGTTCTTC | CASSEWSALGSDEQFF
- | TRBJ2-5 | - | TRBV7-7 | TGTGCTAGCAGCCCCATCGGCGGGACCCAGTACTTC | CASSPIGGTQYF
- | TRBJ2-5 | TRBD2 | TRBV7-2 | TGTGCCAGCAGCTTAGAGTCGGGGGGAGTAGGAGAGACCCAGTACTTC | CASSLESGGVGETQYF
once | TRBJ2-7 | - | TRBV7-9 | TGTGCCAGCAGCTTAGTCAACTACGAGCAGTACTTC | CASSLVNYEQYF
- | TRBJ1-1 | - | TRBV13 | TGTGCCAGCAGCTTAGGTCAGGGAACTGAAGCTTTCTTT | CASSLGQGTEAFF
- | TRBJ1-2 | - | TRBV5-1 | TGCGCCAGCAGCCCCGGTCCCCGGGGGTCAGAAGGCTACACCTTC | CASSPGPRGSEGYTF
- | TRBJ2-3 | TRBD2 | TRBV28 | TGTGCCAGCAGTTTATGGGGAACGGCAGGGGGACTAGCTGACAGCACAGATACGCAGTATTTT | CASSLWGTAGGLADSTDTQYF
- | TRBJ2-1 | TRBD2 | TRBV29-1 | TGCAGCGTTGAAGAGTTCAGGACTAGCAAGACCTACAATGAGCAGTTCTTC | CSVEEFRTSKTYNEQFF
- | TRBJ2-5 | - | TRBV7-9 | TGTGCCAGCAGCCACGAGGGTCCGGGAGAGACCCAGTACTTC | CASSHEGPGETQYF
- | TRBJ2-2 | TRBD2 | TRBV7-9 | TGTGCCAGCAGCTTCCGACTAGCGGGGGGTTCGCGGCTGTTTTTT | CASSFRLAGGSRLFF
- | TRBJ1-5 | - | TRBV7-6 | TGTGCCAGCAGCCCCTACTACGGGGGTGTTCAGCCCCAGCATTTT | CASSPYYGGVQPQHF
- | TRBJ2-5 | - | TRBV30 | TGTGCCTGGAGTGTGGGGCTCTCCGCGGAGACCCAGTACTTC | CAWSVGLSAETQYF
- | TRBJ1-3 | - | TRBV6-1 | TGTGCCAGCAGTGAACTTCTCTCTGGAAACACCATATATTTT | CASSELLSGNTIYF
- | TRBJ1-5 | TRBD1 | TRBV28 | TGTGCCAGCAGAGGGGGACAGATCAATCAGCCCCAGCATTTT | CASRGGQINQPQHF
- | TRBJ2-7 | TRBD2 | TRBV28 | TGTGCCAGCAGTTTGGTTGACTCGACTAGCGGGTCAAACGAGCAGTACTTC | CASSLVDSTSGSNEQYF
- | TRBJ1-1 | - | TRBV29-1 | TGCAGCGTTGAAGATTATGTCTCTGAAGCTTTCTTT | CSVEDYVSEAFF
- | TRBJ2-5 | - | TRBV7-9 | TGTGCCAGCAGCTTAGTAGTAGAGACCCAGTACTTC | CASSLVVETQYF
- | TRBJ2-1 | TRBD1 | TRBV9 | TGTGCCAGCAGCCCCAGGGGGAGCTCCTACAATGAGCAGTTCTTC | CASSPRGSSYNEQFF
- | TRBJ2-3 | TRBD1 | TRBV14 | TGTGCCACCAAAAGGACAGGGGGCATAGATACGCAGTATTTT | CATKRTGGIDTQYF
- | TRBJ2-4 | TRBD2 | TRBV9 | TGTGCCAGCAGCGCCCCGGTGGCAGTGGCGGGAGATAACATTCAGTACTTC | CASSAPVAVAGDNIQYF
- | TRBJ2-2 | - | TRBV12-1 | TGTGCCAGCAGCTCGGAGGGGGGGGCTAGCGGAGACACCGGGGAGCTGTTTTTT | CASSSEGGASGDTGELFF
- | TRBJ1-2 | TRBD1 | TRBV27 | TGTGCCAGCGGTCTAGAGGACAGGGGGCGTCATGGCTACACCTTC | CASGLEDRGRHGYTF
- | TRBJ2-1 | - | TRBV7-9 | TGTGCCAGCAGCTTATTACTAGCTGAGGATGAGCAGTTCTTC | CASSLLLAEDEQFF